Listed here is a single TCR beta chain. Its antigen remains unknown. This sample is part of a study of cytomegalovirus exposure and HLA in healthy donors. Each donor was nominally healthy when sampled (though unrecorded immune exposures were likely). Study-wide findings and caveats: A reported reduction in N-insertions relative to the roughly 670-donor mean was seen in an Asian-associated ancestry cluster in a later analysis. The HLA-A and HLA-B alleles of most subjects were reportedly predicted accurately from TCR beta sequences.

The PCR employed 60 Vbeta primers together with 13 Jbeta primers. In the authors' methods: As a later analysis found, there were 70 million to 100 million unique TCR beta chains, of which roughly 11 million were shared. Method: immunoSEQ multiplex PCR; TCRdb's copy keeps in-frame clones and lacks some. That table is the source of V, J and clone size, and D and trimming were worked out from the DNA. The sample lists around 130,000 clones; around 70% were seen once. This CDR3 spans 13 amino acids. V lost 3 bases and J lost 8, with 13 bases in between. Germline values: CDR1 GTSNPN, CDR2 SVGIG (reference sequence).

Sample: PBMCs. This rearrangement joins TRBV30 to TRBJ1-4; D is uncertain. The receptor comes from a human donor in good health. The CDR3 loop reads CAWRFPGLEKLFF. In DNA, the CDR3 is TGTGCCTGGAGATTTCCGGGTTTGGAAAAACTGTTTTTT.